This paragraph reports one T cell receptor (beta chain). The data stem from a study of T cell changes during pregnancy in multiple sclerosis. Some clones are missing from TCRdb's copy, which holds only in-frame ones; the method was immunoSEQ multiplex PCR. The sample records about 39,000 clones, around nine tenths being singletons. The germline V gene encodes CDR1 LNHDA and CDR2 SQIVND (reference sequence). The CDR3 totals 16 residues. The V gene end was trimmed by 5 bases and the J gene end by 1 base; junction bases not matched to a gene: 8. The sequence derives from a female donor with multiple sclerosis, enrolled in a pregnancy study. The sample here was CD8+ T cells from peripheral blood mononuclear cells, taken in the first trimester of pregnancy. The chain recombines TRBV19 with TRBJ2-3; 8 bases are shared with TRBD1. The CDR3 reads CASSVRTGPGTDTQYF. CDR3 in DNA: TGTGCCAGTAGTGTTCGGACAGGGCCTGGCACAGATACGCAGTATTTT.